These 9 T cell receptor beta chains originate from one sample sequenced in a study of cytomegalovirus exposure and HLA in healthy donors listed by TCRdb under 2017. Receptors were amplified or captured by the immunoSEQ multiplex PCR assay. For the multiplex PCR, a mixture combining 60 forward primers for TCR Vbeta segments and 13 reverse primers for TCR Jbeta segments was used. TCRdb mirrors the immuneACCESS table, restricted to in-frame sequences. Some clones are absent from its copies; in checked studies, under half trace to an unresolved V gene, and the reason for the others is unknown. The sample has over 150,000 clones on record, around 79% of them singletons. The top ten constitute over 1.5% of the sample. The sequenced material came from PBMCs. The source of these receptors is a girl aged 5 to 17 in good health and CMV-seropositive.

CDR3 sequence (DNA): TGCGCCAGCAGCTTGGACGGGACAGGGGGCGGGGAGACCCAGTACTTC. It codes for CASSLDGTGGGETQYF. The J gene is TRBJ2-5, the V gene TRBV5-1; 12 nucleotides align to TRBD1. V was pared by 0 bases and J by 5 bases, with 5 bases of the junction left unmatched. Germline CDR1 and CDR2: SGHRS and YFSETQ. There are 16 residues in the CDR3.

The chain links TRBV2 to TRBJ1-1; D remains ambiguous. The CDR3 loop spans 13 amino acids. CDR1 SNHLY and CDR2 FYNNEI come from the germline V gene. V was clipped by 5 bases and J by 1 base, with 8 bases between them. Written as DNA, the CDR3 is TGTGCCAGCAGTCCGGAGGGGAACACTGAAGCTTTCTTT. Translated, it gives CASSPEGNTEAFF.

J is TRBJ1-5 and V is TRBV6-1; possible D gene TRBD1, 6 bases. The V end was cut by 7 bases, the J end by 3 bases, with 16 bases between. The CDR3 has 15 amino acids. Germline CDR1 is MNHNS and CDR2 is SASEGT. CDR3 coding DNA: TGTGCCAGCACCGAATCAGACAGGTTCAATCAGCCCCAGCATTTT. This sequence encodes CASTESDRFNQPQHF.

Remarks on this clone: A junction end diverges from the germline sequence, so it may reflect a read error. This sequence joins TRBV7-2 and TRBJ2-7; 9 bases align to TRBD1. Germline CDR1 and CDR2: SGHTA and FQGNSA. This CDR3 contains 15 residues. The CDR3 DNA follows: TGTGCCAGCAGCCTAGCCGGGACAGGGACCTACGAGCAGTACTTC. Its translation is CASSLAGTGTYEQYF.

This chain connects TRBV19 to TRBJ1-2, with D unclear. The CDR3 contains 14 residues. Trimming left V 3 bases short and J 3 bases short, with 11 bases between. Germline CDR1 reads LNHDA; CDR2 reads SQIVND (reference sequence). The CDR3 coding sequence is TGTGCCAGTAGTATCCCCGCGGCCTACTATGGCTACACCTTC. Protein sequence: CASSIPAAYYGYTF.

The CDR3 bases are TGTGCCAGTACCGACAGTACACCTCAAGAGACCCAGTACTTC. Amino acid sequence: CASTDSTPQETQYF. This rearrangement joins TRBV19 to TRBJ2-5, with D perhaps matching TRBD1 (5 bases). V lost 7 bases and J 2 bases, leaving 14 bases between the germline ends. This CDR3 has 14 amino acids. The germline CDR1 and CDR2 sequences are LNHDA and SQIVND (reference sequence).

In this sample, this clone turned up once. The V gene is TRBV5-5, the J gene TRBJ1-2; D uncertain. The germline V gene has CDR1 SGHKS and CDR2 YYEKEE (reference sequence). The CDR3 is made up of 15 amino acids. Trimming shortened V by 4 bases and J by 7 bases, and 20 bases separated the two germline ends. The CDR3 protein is CASSNNGGQMGGYTF. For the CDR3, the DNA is TGTGCCAGCAGCAATAACGGCGGCCAGATGGGTGGCTACACCTTC.

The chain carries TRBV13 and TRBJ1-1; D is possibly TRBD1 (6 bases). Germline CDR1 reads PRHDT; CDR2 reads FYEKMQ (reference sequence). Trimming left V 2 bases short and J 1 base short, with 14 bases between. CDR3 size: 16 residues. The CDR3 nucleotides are TGTGCCAGCAGCTTAATCACTTGGACAGCGAACACTGAAGCTTTCTTT. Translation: CASSLITWTANTEAFF.

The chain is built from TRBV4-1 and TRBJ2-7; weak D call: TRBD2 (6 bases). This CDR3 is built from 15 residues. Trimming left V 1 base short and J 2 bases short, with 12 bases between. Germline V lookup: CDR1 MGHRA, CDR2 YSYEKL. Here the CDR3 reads CASSQGGGIAYEQYF. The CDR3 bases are TGCGCCAGCAGCCAAGGGGGCGGGATCGCCTACGAGCAGTACTTC.